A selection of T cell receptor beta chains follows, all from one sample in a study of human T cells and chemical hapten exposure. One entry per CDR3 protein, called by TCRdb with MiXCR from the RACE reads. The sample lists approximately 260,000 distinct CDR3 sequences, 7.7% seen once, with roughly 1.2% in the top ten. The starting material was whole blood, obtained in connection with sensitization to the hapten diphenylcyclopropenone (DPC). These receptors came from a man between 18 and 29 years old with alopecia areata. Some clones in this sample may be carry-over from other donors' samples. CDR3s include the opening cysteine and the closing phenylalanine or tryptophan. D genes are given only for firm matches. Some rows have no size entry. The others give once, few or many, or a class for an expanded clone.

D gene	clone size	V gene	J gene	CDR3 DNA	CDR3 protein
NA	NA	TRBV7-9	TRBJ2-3	TGTGCCAGCAGGCTGGGCTTGACAGATACGCAGTATTTT	CASRLGLTDTQYF
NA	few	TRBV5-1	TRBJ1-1	TGCGCCAGCAGATCAGACCCGAACACTGAAGCTTTCTTT	CASRSDPNTEAFF
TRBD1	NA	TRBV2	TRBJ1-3	TGTGCCAGCGCCACCGGGACAGGGATTACCATATATTTT	CASATGTGITIYF
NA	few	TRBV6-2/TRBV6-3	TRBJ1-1	TGTGCCAGCAGTTACGGGAGTAGAACTGAAGCTTTCTTT	CASSYGSRTEAFF
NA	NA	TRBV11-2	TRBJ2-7	TGTGCCAGCAGTAGGACTGTGGAGCAGTACTTC	CASSRTVEQYF
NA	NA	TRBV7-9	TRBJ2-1	TGTGCCAGCACCACCGGGGCCAACAATGAGCAGTTCTTC	CASTTGANNEQFF
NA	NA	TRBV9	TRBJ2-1	TGTGCCAGCAGCGTAGAGCAGGGCACCTACAATGAGCAGTTCTTC	CASSVEQGTYNEQFF
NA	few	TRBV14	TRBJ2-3	TGTGCCAGCAGCCAAGAAATAGGGCCGACGGATACGCAGTATTTT	CASSQEIGPTDTQYF
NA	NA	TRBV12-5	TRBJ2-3	TGTGCTAGTGGTTTGGTTGCGTTTGCGTATTTT	CASGLVAFAYF
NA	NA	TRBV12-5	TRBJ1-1	TGTGCTAGTGGTACAACAGGGTCGGACACTGAAGCTTTCTTT	CASGTTGSDTEAFF
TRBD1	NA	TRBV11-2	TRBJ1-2	TGTGCCAGCAGCTCTTCGAGGGGACAGGGAGGGTATGGCTACACCTTC	CASSSSRGQGGYGYTF